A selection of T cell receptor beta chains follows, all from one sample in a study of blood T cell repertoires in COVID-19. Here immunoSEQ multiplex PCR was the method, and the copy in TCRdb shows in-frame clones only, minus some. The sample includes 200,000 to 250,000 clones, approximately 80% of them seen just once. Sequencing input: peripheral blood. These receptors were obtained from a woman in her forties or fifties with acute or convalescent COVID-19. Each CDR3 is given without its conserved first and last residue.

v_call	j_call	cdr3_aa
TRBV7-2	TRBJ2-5	ASSSPAGAVRETQY
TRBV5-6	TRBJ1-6	ASSYRDTVSPLH
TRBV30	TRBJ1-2	AWSKKGTGEIYGYT
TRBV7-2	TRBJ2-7	ASSLGAGGNDEQY
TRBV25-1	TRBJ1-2	ASGSTGDSSYGYT
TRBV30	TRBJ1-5	AWSVRAGNQPQH
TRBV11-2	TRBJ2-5	ASSRQETQY
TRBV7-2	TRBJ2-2	ASSLDLASAGELF
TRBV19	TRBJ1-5	ASSSEDRAGQPQH
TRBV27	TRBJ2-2	ASSFGDPETGELF
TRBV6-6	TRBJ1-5	ASSPRQGRPQPQH
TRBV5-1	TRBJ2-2	ASSTGHPGELF
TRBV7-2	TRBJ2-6	ASSLRGSGANVLT
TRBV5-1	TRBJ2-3	ASSLEGSGGTDTQY
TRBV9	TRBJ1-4	ASSVGRATNEKLF
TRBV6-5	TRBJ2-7	ASAWGGTYEQY
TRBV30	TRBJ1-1	AGAGGKGLPAF
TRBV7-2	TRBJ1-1	ASSLATGALGTEAF
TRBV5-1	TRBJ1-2	ASSLGGQGSGYGYT
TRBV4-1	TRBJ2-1	ASSLGLAGVNEQF
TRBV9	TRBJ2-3	ASSPLAGHTYTQY
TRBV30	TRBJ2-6	AWLRGGAAGANVLT
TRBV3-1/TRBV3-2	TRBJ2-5	ASSLASSQTQY
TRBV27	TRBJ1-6	ASSLLQASGSPLH
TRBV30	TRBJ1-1	AWSGGVGAF
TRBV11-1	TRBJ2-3	ASSLGRRGRTDTQY
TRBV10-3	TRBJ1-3	AISPGTDSGNTIY
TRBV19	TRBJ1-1	ASRPQGAEAF
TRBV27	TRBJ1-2	ASSAQTGGYGYT